These 11 T cell receptor beta chains share one sample of origin, sequenced in a study of cytomegalovirus exposure and HLA in healthy donors. This PCR relied on a set of 60 Vbeta primers and 13 Jbeta primers. Produced via immunoSEQ multiplex PCR; TCRdb's table is partial and in-frame only. The profile shows more than 110,000 clones, 80% of them singletons. The sample comprised PBMCs. Receptors originate from a man aged 45-60 years in good health and CMV-seronegative.

Remarks on this clone: The sample holds other DNA sequences that translate to the same CDR3. The chain recombines TRBV5-4 with TRBJ2-4; no clear D gene. The ends were cut back, 0 bases at V and 0 bases at J, with 4 bases in the middle. This CDR3 is built from 14 residues. Germline lookup yields CDR1 SGHNT and CDR2 YYREEE (reference sequence). The CDR3 spells CASSLAGAKNIQYF. The CDR3 coding sequence is TGTGCCAGCAGCTTGGCGGGAGCCAAAAACATTCAGTACTTC.

V and J are TRBV29-1 and TRBJ1-3; D perhaps matches TRBD1 (5 bases). The germline V gene has CDR1 SQVTM and CDR2 ANQGSEA. The CDR3 consists of 15 residues. Trimming removed 5 bases from V and 4 bases from J, with 18 bases in between. The CDR3 sequence is CSVSVWQGSGNTIYF. CDR3 bases: TGCAGCGTTTCCGTGTGGCAGGGTTCCGGAAACACCATATATTTT.

The chain carries TRBV11-3 and TRBJ2-5, with TRBD2 matching 11 bases. This CDR3 is built from 17 residues. V dropped 3 bases and J dropped 5; count of bases not matched to a gene: 11. Germline V lookup: CDR1 SGHNT, CDR2 YENEEA. The CDR3 region has the DNA TGTGCCAGCAGCTTCCTAGCGGGGGGCCCCCCGAGGGAGACCCAGTACTTC. Translation: CASSFLAGGPPRETQYF.

The rearrangement uses TRBV5-5 and TRBJ2-1, with D possibly matching TRBD1 (6 bases). The CDR3 runs 15 residues. The V end lost 0 bases, the J end lost 0 bases, and 7 bases lay between the germline ends. The germline gives CDR1 SGHKS, CDR2 YYEKEE (reference sequence). The CDR3 is CASSLEGGSYNEQFF. The DNA for the CDR3 is TGTGCCAGCAGCTTGGAAGGGGGCTCCTACAATGAGCAGTTCTTC.

In this sample, this clone turned up once. CDR3 loop: CASSTLASGGYNEQFF. The CDR3, as DNA: TGTGCCAGCAGCACCCTGGCTAGCGGGGGCTACAATGAGCAGTTCTTC. This rearrangement joins TRBV7-9 to TRBJ2-1, with 10 bases that match TRBD2. CDR1 is SEHNR, CDR2 FQNEAQ, per germline (reference sequence). Trimming cost V 5 bases and J 3 bases; bases outside gene matches: 7. The CDR3 loop spans 16 amino acids.

The chain couples TRBV18 to TRBJ1-4; no definite D call. The CDR3 length is 15 residues. Per the germline V gene, CDR1 is KGHSH and CDR2 is LQKENI. V lost 6 bases to trimming and J lost 5 bases, with 16 bases between them. The CDR3 here is CASSPDIGNNEKLFF. The DNA for the CDR3 is TGTGCCAGCTCCCCCGATATCGGTAACAATGAAAAACTGTTTTTT.

CDR3 DNA: TGTGCCAGCAGCCCTCCAGGGAGGGAACAAGAGACCCAGTACTTC. This encodes CASSPPGREQETQYF. The J gene is TRBJ2-5, the V gene TRBV11-3; 7 bases align to TRBD2. Germline trimming cut 5 bases from V and 2 bases from J; bases unmatched to any gene: 8. Germline lookup yields CDR1 SGHNT and CDR2 YENEEA. The CDR3 totals 15 residues.

CDR3 coding DNA: TGTGCCAGCGGACACAGGGTCCGTCAGCCCCAGCATTTT. The encoded protein is CASGHRVRQPQHF. The rearrangement uses TRBV5-8 and TRBJ1-5; maybe TRBD1 (6 bases). With 7 bases removed from V and 6 bases from J, the gap between germline ends came to 14 bases. There are 13 residues in the CDR3. CDR1 and CDR2 from the germline V gene are SGHTS and YDEGEE. Variable domain in full (rest from reference TRBV5-8 and TRBJ1-5): EAGVTQSPTHLIKTRGQQATLRCSPISGHTSVYWYQQALGLGLQFLLWYDEGEERNRGNFPPRFSGRQFPNYSSELNVNALELEDSALYLCASGHRVRQPQHFGDGTRLSIL.

CDR3 loop: CASSLQGDPNTGELFF. The CDR3 coding sequence is TGCGCCAGCAGCCTACAGGGGGACCCGAACACCGGGGAGCTGTTTTTT. V and J are TRBV5-1 and TRBJ2-2; 8 bases match TRBD1. The ends lost 4 bases at V and 0 bases at J; junction bases unmatched: 5. From germline, CDR1 is SGHRS and CDR2 YFSETQ. The CDR3 spans 16 residues.

The chain is built from TRBV21-1 and TRBJ1-2; TRBD1, the D gene given by the table, was not confirmed from the DNA. TRBV21-1 is a pseudogene. This CDR3 has 14 amino acids. The CDR3 sequence is CASSTNKGDYGYTF. In DNA, the CDR3 is TGTGCCAGCAGCACGAATAAAGGGGACTATGGCTACACCTTC.

The CDR3 protein is CASSGFRDRDGTEAFF. The CDR3 DNA sequence: TGCGCCAGCAGTGGTTTCCGGGACAGGGACGGCACTGAAGCTTTCTTT. The J gene is TRBJ1-1, the V gene TRBV10-2, with 9 bases matching TRBD1. In germline, CDR1 is WSHSY, CDR2 SAAADI. V lost 4 bases and J lost 4; bases outside the gene matches: 10. This CDR3 is built from 16 residues.